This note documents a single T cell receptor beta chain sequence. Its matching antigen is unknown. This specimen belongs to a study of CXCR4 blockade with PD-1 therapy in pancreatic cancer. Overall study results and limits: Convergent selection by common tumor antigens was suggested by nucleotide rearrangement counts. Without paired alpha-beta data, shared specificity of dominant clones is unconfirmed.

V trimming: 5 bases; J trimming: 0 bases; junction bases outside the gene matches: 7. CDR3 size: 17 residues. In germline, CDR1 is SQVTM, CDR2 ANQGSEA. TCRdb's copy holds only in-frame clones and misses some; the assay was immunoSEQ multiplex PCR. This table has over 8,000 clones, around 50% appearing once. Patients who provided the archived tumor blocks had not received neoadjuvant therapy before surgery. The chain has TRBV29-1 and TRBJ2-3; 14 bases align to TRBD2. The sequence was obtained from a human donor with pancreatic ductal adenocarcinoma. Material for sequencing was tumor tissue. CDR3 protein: CSVPGTSGGSSTDTQYF. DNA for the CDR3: TGCAGCGTTCCCGGGACTAGCGGGGGTTCTAGCACAGATACGCAGTATTTT.